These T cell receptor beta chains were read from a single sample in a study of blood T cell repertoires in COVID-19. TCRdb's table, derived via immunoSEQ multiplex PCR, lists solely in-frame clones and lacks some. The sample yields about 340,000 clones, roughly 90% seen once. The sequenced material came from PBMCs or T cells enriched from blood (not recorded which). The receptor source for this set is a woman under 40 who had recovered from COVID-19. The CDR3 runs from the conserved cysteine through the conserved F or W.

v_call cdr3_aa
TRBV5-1 CASSLDVPGPTGELFF
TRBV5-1 CASSYRTGAYTYSNQPQHF
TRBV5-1 CASSFGGYGQPQHF
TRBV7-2 CASSLTTPFSGNTIYF
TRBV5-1 CASSPALAGGQKNIQYF
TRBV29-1 CSAGTGNEKLFF
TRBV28 CASSLLVYEQYF
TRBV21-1 CASSKGPPGNGYTF
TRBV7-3 CASSLGPVRTDTQYF
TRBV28 CASKGQVFTGELFF
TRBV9 CASSVASGSLDTQYF
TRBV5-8 CASSFTGLTNYGYTF
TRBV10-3 CAISDPTGGLNQPQHF
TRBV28 CASSLSQGALYYTF
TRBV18 CASSLADLGITEAFF
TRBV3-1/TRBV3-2 CASSLGLADRNEQFF
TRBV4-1 CASSQTGPNSPLHF
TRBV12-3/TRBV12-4 CASRTGAGYTF
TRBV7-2 CASNLAGGTDTQYF
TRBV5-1 CASSYRTGLQTDTQYF
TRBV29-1 CSVDKGGIGDQPQHF
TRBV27 CASSLNSGGTLALSDTQYF
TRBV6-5 CASTDSLSPSF
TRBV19 CASTLIGSGYGYTF
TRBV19 CASSVELTGELFF
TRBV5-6 CASSWGRDSYNEQFF
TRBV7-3 CASSPDRGSYEQYF
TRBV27 CASSLSGGETQYF
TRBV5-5 CASSLLVPGEQFF
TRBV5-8 CASSLAGQNYGYTF
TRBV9 CASSVEPGISGNTIYF
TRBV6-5 CASRGLLGKNIQYF
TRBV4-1 CASSQAGARGGLTDTQYF
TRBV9 CASSTGQGAYGYTF
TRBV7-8 CASSLMGQPSSGNTIYF
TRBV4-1 CASSQFVIAAPYNEQFF
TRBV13 CASSLRWGVNEQFF
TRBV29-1 CSVETGRSYEQYF
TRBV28 CASSLLGQGTRWSGYTF
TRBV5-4 CASSLEQAGGIQYF